Detailed here is one T cell receptor (beta chain). The data originate from a study of blood T cells in healthy people across ages. Trimming removed 7 bases at V and 3 bases at J, with 9 bases between. CDR3 length equals 12 residues. Germline CDR1 MDHEN, CDR2 SYDVKM. Primed by a sample-barcoded 5' primer and a J-beta primer mix, a second PCR proceeded for roughly 6 to 12 cycles. Each cDNA molecule, via a template-switch adaptor with 12 random nucleotides, was tagged. From the 5' RACE reads, TCRdb called clonotypes with MiXCR, one entry per CDR3 protein. The sample holds approximately 800,000 distinct CDR3 sequences, 60% to 80% seen once.

This TCR derives from a young man in good health. This chain uses TRBV28 with TRBJ1-1; D uncertain. The sequenced sample consisted of blood. The DNA for the CDR3 is TGTGCCAGCATTAGCGGGTACACTGAAGCTTTCTTT. Its translation is CASISGYTEAFF.